One TCR beta chain is described in this entry. No antigen is known for it. This specimen comes from a study of CD8 T cells in Susac syndrome. Study overall: Active disease was present in about 6 of the sequenced Susac syndrome patients, whereas roughly eight of them were in remission. Study observations and caveats: The CD4+ T cell repertoires that were profiled in Susac syndrome showed no clonal expansion. The study admitted that it had a relatively small number of individuals in its TCR sequencing and HLA analysis.

Between the trimmed V and J ends, which lost 2 bases and 6 bases, there was a span of 5 bases. Per the germline V gene, CDR1 is GTSNPN and CDR2 is SVGIG (reference sequence). This CDR3 spans 11 amino acids. The CD8+ and CD4+ T cells were isolated magnetically using a negative isolation approach, whereas the TEMRA cells were enriched by FACS. cDNA came from approximately 0.5 to 1 ug RNA primed by random hexamers. TCRdb itself ran the immunoSEQ multiplex PCR reads through MiXCR, one entry per CDR3 protein. The top ten clones hold over 0.095% of a sample with fewer than 200,000 distinct CDR3 sequences, 94% of them seen once.

The V call is TRBV30, the J call TRBJ2-1, with D unclear. Input material: CD4+ T cells from PBMCs. The TCR comes from a human donor with Susac syndrome. CDR3 DNA sequence: TGTGCCTGGAGTACCGTCAATGAGCAGTTCTTC. Protein sequence: CAWSTVNEQFF.